The rows below give T cell receptor beta chains drawn from one sample of a study of sequential checkpoint blockade in melanoma. The repertoire was sequenced with immunoSEQ multiplex PCR; TCRdb's copy has only in-frame clones and lacks some. Here the sample spans approximately 5,000 clones, about three quarters being singletons. The sequenced sample was CD8+ T cells sorted from blood (inferred from file names), obtained from a patient given nivolumab and ipilimumab in sequence. The receptor source for this set is a human donor with melanoma. Each CDR3 is given with its conserved first and last residue. Fields, in order: clone size, CDR3 length, V gene, D gene, J gene, CDR3 protein, CDR3 DNA. The D gene is left open where the match is weak. A row's size may be missing; if present it is once, few, many or a size class.

.	12	TRBV6-5	.	TRBJ1-2	CASSLRRYGYTF	TGTGCCAGCAGCCTACGTCGTTATGGCTACACCTTC
.	14	TRBV19	TRBD1	TRBJ2-7	CASSIGQGAYEQYF	TGTGCCAGTAGTATAGGACAGGGGGCCTACGAGCAGTACTTC
.	14	TRBV5-1	TRBD2	TRBJ2-7	CASSLTSGNYEQYF	TGCGCCAGCAGCTTGACTAGCGGAAACTACGAGCAGTACTTC
.	13	TRBV28	.	TRBJ1-1	CASSGQGKTEAFF	TGTGCCAGCTCCGGGCAGGGAAAAACTGAAGCTTTCTTT
.	15	TRBV4-1	TRBD2	TRBJ2-7	CASSQDLAGGYEQYF	TGCGCCAGCAGCCAAGATTTAGCGGGAGGGTACGAGCAGTACTTC
once	16	TRBV27	.	TRBJ2-5	CASSLRIGGPEETQYF	TGTGCCAGCAGTTTAAGGATCGGGGGGCCAGAGGAGACCCAGTACTTC
.	15	TRBV7-6	TRBD1	TRBJ2-5	CASSPGQGIQETQYF	TGTGCCAGCAGCCCCGGACAGGGGATCCAAGAGACCCAGTACTTC
.	16	TRBV2	TRBD1	TRBJ2-7	CASVSHGQGYPYEQYF	TGTGCCAGCGTTTCCCACGGACAGGGGTATCCCTACGAGCAGTACTTC
.	15	TRBV27	.	TRBJ2-5	CASSYQAAVRETQYF	TGTGCCAGCAGTTACCAAGCAGCGGTAAGGGAGACCCAGTACTTC
.	14	TRBV29-1	.	TRBJ2-3	CSVGGSTPTDTQYF	TGCAGCGTTGGCGGCAGTACACCAACAGATACGCAGTATTTT
few	15	TRBV21-1	.	TRBJ2-1	CASSKGTSGSNEQFF	TGTGCCAGCAGCAAAGGGACTAGCGGGAGCAATGAGCAGTTCTTC
.	14	TRBV4-3	TRBD2	TRBJ2-3	CASGPGGSTDTQYF	TGCGCCAGCGGCCCGGGGGGGAGCACAGATACGCAGTATTTT
.	15	TRBV4-2	TRBD2	TRBJ2-7	CASSQGLAGAYEQYF	TGTGCCAGCAGCCAAGGACTAGCGGGGGCCTACGAGCAGTACTTC
once	16	TRBV14	.	TRBJ2-2	CASSLEGGLNTGELFF	TGTGCCAGCAGCCTCGAGGGAGGACTAAACACCGGGGAGCTGTTTTTT
.	16	TRBV4-2	TRBD2	TRBJ2-1	CASSQDSASGSNEQFF	TGTGCCAGCAGCCAAGATAGCGCTAGCGGGAGCAATGAGCAGTTCTTC
.	17	TRBV28	TRBD2	TRBJ2-7	CASSFGSWGLAGFEQYF	TGTGCCAGCAGTTTTGGTTCCTGGGGACTAGCTGGCTTCGAGCAGTACTTC
.	16	TRBV9	TRBD2	TRBJ2-3	CASSVTGLAGPDTQYF	TGTGCCAGCAGCGTCACGGGACTAGCGGGACCAGATACGCAGTATTTT
.	15	TRBV4-3	TRBD2	TRBJ2-7	CASSSYWGGTYEQYF	TGCGCCAGCAGCTCGTATTGGGGGGGGACCTACGAGCAGTACTTC
.	18	TRBV5-1	TRBD1	TRBJ2-6	CASSDGQGASSGANVLTF	TGCGCCAGCAGTGATGGACAGGGGGCCTCCTCTGGGGCCAACGTCCTGACTTTC
.	16	TRBV7-9	TRBD1	TRBJ1-4	CASSGQGAGSNEKLFF	TGTGCCAGCAGTGGCCAGGGGGCAGGTAGTAATGAAAAACTGTTTTTT
few	15	TRBV7-9	.	TRBJ1-6	CASSLVFGYNSPLHF	TGTGCCAGCAGCTTAGTATTCGGGTATAATTCACCCCTCCACTTT
.	14	TRBV6-6	TRBD1	TRBJ2-7	CASTTGQGEYEQYF	TGTGCCAGCACTACGGGACAGGGGGAATACGAGCAGTACTTC
.	15	TRBV7-6	TRBD1	TRBJ1-2	CASSLGTGLSYGYTF	TGTGCCAGCAGCTTGGGGACAGGGTTGAGCTATGGCTACACCTTC
.	15	TRBV19	.	TRBJ2-1	CASSIGRGAYNEQFF	TGTGCCAGTAGTATAGGACGGGGGGCTTACAATGAGCAGTTCTTC
medium-sized	15	TRBV7-9	TRBD1	TRBJ2-7	CASSSPTGEYYEQYF	TGTGCCAGCAGCTCCCCTACAGGGGAGTACTACGAGCAGTACTTC
.	17	TRBV9	TRBD1	TRBJ1-2	CASSAGQGAGANYGYTF	TGTGCCAGCAGCGCGGGACAGGGGGCTGGGGCTAACTATGGCTACACCTTC
.	17	TRBV7-9	.	TRBJ2-3	CASSLGVEGLSTDTQYF	TGTGCCAGCAGCTTAGGAGTGGAGGGGTTAAGCACAGATACGCAGTATTTT
.	15	TRBV29-1	TRBD2	TRBJ2-5	CSAAGLAGEQETQYF	TGCAGCGCCGCGGGTCTAGCGGGGGAACAAGAGACCCAGTACTTC
few	16	TRBV6-1	TRBD2	TRBJ2-1	CASSDGPGGEGNEQFF	TGTGCCAGCAGTGACGGTCCGGGGGGGGAAGGAAATGAGCAGTTCTTC
.	16	TRBV27	.	TRBJ2-4	CASRPQGFGAKNIQYF	TGTGCCAGCAGACCGCAGGGTTTTGGGGCCAAAAACATTCAGTACTTC
.	13	TRBV28	.	TRBJ2-7	CASSLGTLYEQYF	TGTGCCAGCAGTTTAGGGACACTGTACGAGCAGTACTTC
.	14	TRBV9	.	TRBJ1-4	CASSVGGGNEKLFF	TGTGCCAGCAGCGTTGGGGGGGGGAATGAAAAACTGTTTTTT
few	16	TRBV27	TRBD1	TRBJ2-7	CASSRIPGQSIHEQYF	TGTGCCAGCAGCCGTATACCGGGACAGTCGATCCACGAGCAGTACTTC
.	14	TRBV7-9	.	TRBJ1-2	CASSLAGRYYGYTF	TGTGCCAGCAGCTTAGCGGGGCGGTACTATGGCTACACCTTC
.	12	TRBV5-1	TRBD1	TRBJ1-2	CASSGWDSESIF	TGCGCCAGCAGCGGCTGGGACAGCGAGAGTATCTTC
.	15	TRBV6-4	TRBD2	TRBJ2-1	CASSDSTSGYNEQFF	TGTGCCAGCAGTGACTCGACTAGCGGGTACAATGAGCAGTTCTTC
few	13	TRBV5-6	TRBD1	TRBJ2-7	CASSGQASYEQYF	TGTGCCAGCTCTGGACAGGCGAGTTACGAGCAGTACTTC
few	16	TRBV11-2	.	TRBJ2-1	CASSQKGQLPYNEQFF	TGTGCCAGCAGCCAAAAAGGACAGTTACCTTACAATGAGCAGTTCTTC
.	11	TRBV20-1	.	TRBJ1-1	CRNQQYTEAFF	TGCAGAAACCAACAGTACACTGAAGCTTTCTTT
.	15	TRBV18	.	TRBJ1-2	CASSQKDTGSYGYTF	TGTGCCAGCTCCCAGAAGGATACAGGATCCTATGGCTACACCTTC
.	16	TRBV4-1	.	TRBJ2-3	CASSQEGSARTDTQYF	TGCGCCAGCAGCCAAGAAGGAAGCGCGCGCACAGATACGCAGTATTTT
.	14	TRBV7-2	.	TRBJ2-7	CASSLGGGAYEQYF	TGTGCCAGCAGCTTGGGAGGGGGAGCCTACGAGCAGTACTTC
.	12	TRBV2	.	TRBJ2-1	CASLARSGEQFF	TGTGCCAGTCTCGCGAGATCCGGTGAGCAGTTCTTC
.	13	TRBV14	.	TRBJ2-7	CASSQVADYEQYF	TGTGCCAGCAGCCAAGTGGCAGACTACGAGCAGTACTTC
.	12	TRBV13	.	TRBJ1-3	CASSFSGNTIYF	TGTGCCAGCAGCTTCTCCGGAAACACCATATATTTT
once	15	TRBV19	TRBD2	TRBJ2-3	CASTLMAGAADTQYF	TGTGCCAGTACCCTCATGGCGGGAGCCGCAGATACGCAGTATTTT
.	15	TRBV9	.	TRBJ2-5	CASSVGGGSVETQYF	TGTGCCAGCAGCGTAGGAGGGGGTTCCGTGGAGACCCAGTACTTC
.	15	TRBV27	TRBD2	TRBJ2-7	CASSFIGRESYEQYF	TGTGCCAGCAGTTTTATAGGGCGGGAGTCTTACGAGCAGTACTTC